This T cell receptor (beta chain) was found in a study of blood T cell repertoires in COVID-19. About the study: Some COVID-19 samples were acute and others convalescent; all came from the United States, Italy and Spain. Nucleic acid was either cDNA or gDNA, and it came from T cells, B-cell-depleted T cells, or PBMCs.

As handled by the study authors: Reference gene primers were amplified, and this amplification served to estimate nucleated cell counts. Sequencing was performed with immunoSEQ multiplex PCR; in TCRdb, only in-frame clones are kept and a portion is missing. V, J and clone size were drawn from that table, and D and trimming were deduced from the DNA. Of a few hundred thousand clones listed, roughly 85% are singletons. V was trimmed by 5 bases and J by 2 bases, leaving 11 bases between them. Germline V gene data show CDR1 as MNHNY and CDR2 as SVGAGI (reference sequence). The CDR3 loop spans 14 amino acids.

The receptor's source is a woman aged 18 to 35 with acute or convalescent COVID-19. The rearrangement links TRBV6-6 to TRBJ2-3; D possibly corresponds to TRBD1 (6 bases). Specimen: peripheral blood. CDR3 sequence: CASSLRDTTDTQYF. The CDR3 DNA reads as TGTGCCAGCAGTCTCCGGGACACCACAGATACGCAGTATTTT.